A selection of T cell receptor beta chains follows, all from one sample in a study of shared clonotypes between healthy human individuals. This table comes from immunoSEQ multiplex PCR, and its TCRdb copy is limited to in-frame clones, with some not included. The sample holds 2 million to 2.5 million clones, around 90% seen once. The sample was naive CD4+ T cells from PBMCs. The origin of the receptors is a man aged 18 to 29 in good health. Some clones in this sample may be carry-over from other donors' samples. CDR3s include the opening cysteine and the closing phenylalanine or tryptophan. The D gene is left open where the match is weak. Not all rows give a size; the values are once, few, many and, for expanded clones, a class.

j_gene: TRBJ1-2
d_gene: TRBD1
abundance: .
v_gene: TRBV28
CDR3nt: TGTGCCAGCAGTTTATGGGTGGGACAGGGTGATAATGGCTACACCTTC
CDR3aa: CASSLWVGQGDNGYTF

j_gene: TRBJ2-3
d_gene: .
abundance: .
v_gene: TRBV6-5
CDR3nt: TGTGCCAGCAGTTCCCCGGGCCCTCGACCAGGTGATACGCAGTATTTT
CDR3aa: CASSSPGPRPGDTQYF

j_gene: TRBJ1-4
d_gene: .
abundance: .
v_gene: TRBV6-1
CDR3nt: TGTGCCAGCAGTGACAGGGGACTCGCAACTAATGAAAAACTGTTTTTT
CDR3aa: CASSDRGLATNEKLFF

j_gene: TRBJ2-7
d_gene: .
abundance: .
v_gene: TRBV28
CDR3nt: TGTGCCAGCATTTCGGGCCTTATCCGCGAGCAGTACTTC
CDR3aa: CASISGLIREQYF

j_gene: TRBJ1-3
d_gene: .
abundance: .
v_gene: TRBV5-4
CDR3nt: TGTGCCAGCAGCTTGAGTTCACTGAACTCTGGAAACACCATATATTTT
CDR3aa: CASSLSSLNSGNTIYF

j_gene: TRBJ1-5
d_gene: .
abundance: .
v_gene: TRBV2
CDR3nt: TGTGCCGGATCGGAAACGTCTGAGGGGCAGCCCCAGCATTTT
CDR3aa: CAGSETSEGQPQHF

j_gene: TRBJ2-3
d_gene: TRBD1
abundance: .
v_gene: TRBV5-6
CDR3nt: TGTGCCAGCAGTGCCGGGACAGCAACAGATACGCAGTATTTT
CDR3aa: CASSAGTATDTQYF

j_gene: TRBJ2-7
d_gene: TRBD1
abundance: .
v_gene: TRBV14
CDR3nt: TGTGCCAGCAGCCAAGTTGCAGGGGGCGCTTACGAGCAGTACTTC
CDR3aa: CASSQVAGGAYEQYF

j_gene: TRBJ2-5
d_gene: TRBD1
abundance: .
v_gene: TRBV11-2
CDR3nt: TGTGCCAGCAGCTTAGCTTCAGGGGGCCGGGTCACTGAGACCCAGTACTTC
CDR3aa: CASSLASGGRVTETQYF

j_gene: TRBJ1-1
d_gene: TRBD1
abundance: .
v_gene: TRBV25-1
CDR3nt: TGTGCCAGCTCGACACAGGGGGCCCCGAACACTGAAGCTTTCTTT
CDR3aa: CASSTQGAPNTEAFF

j_gene: TRBJ2-7
d_gene: .
abundance: .
v_gene: TRBV29-1
CDR3nt: TGCAGCGTTGATGGCGACAGAGACGAGCAGTACTTC
CDR3aa: CSVDGDRDEQYF

j_gene: TRBJ2-7
d_gene: .
abundance: .
v_gene: TRBV27
CDR3nt: TGTGCCAGCAGTGTCCGGGAGCAAGGACCCCCCTACGAGCAGTACTTC
CDR3aa: CASSVREQGPPYEQYF

j_gene: TRBJ2-7
d_gene: .
abundance: .
v_gene: TRBV6-1
CDR3nt: TGTGCCAGCAGTGAAGTGGGGGGAATAGTATACGAGCAGTACTTC
CDR3aa: CASSEVGGIVYEQYF

j_gene: TRBJ1-4
d_gene: .
abundance: .
v_gene: TRBV28
CDR3nt: TGTGCCAGCAGGTCTATCCCCCCAGGGTTAAGGGAAAAACTGTTTTTT
CDR3aa: CASRSIPPGLREKLFF

j_gene: TRBJ2-1
d_gene: .
abundance: once
v_gene: TRBV6-6
CDR3nt: TGTGCCAGCAGTTACGTAGGGGTGAGCGAGCAGTTCTTC
CDR3aa: CASSYVGVSEQFF

j_gene: TRBJ1-1
d_gene: .
abundance: .
v_gene: TRBV2
CDR3nt: TGTGCCAGCACCACACAGGGAGGGAGGACTGAAGCTTTCTTT
CDR3aa: CASTTQGGRTEAFF

j_gene: TRBJ1-1
d_gene: TRBD1
abundance: .
v_gene: TRBV6-5
CDR3nt: TGTGCCAGCAGTTACTCGCCGGACAGGGGGAACACTGAAGCTTTCTTT
CDR3aa: CASSYSPDRGNTEAFF

j_gene: TRBJ1-3
d_gene: .
abundance: .
v_gene: TRBV15
CDR3nt: TGTGCCACCAGCGATGTGGGGAAGGTTTCGGGCCTGGCCTTT
CDR3aa: CATSDVGKVSGLAF

j_gene: TRBJ2-1
d_gene: TRBD1
abundance: once
v_gene: TRBV9
CDR3nt: TGTGCCAGCAGCGTAGGGGAGACGGACAGGGGTGGAAATGAGCAGTTCTTC
CDR3aa: CASSVGETDRGGNEQFF

j_gene: TRBJ2-2
d_gene: .
abundance: .
v_gene: TRBV2
CDR3nt: TGTGCCAGCATCCCTAGCAGGAGCCCCACCGGGGAGCTGTTTTTT
CDR3aa: CASIPSRSPTGELFF

j_gene: TRBJ2-1
d_gene: TRBD2
abundance: .
v_gene: TRBV5-4
CDR3nt: TGTGCCAGCAGCCCCCGGACGGGAGGGGTCAACAATGAGCAGTTCTTC
CDR3aa: CASSPRTGGVNNEQFF

j_gene: TRBJ2-7
d_gene: .
abundance: .
v_gene: TRBV5-8
CDR3nt: TGTGCCAGCAGCTTGGGGGGGTTGATCTCCTACGAGCAGTACTTC
CDR3aa: CASSLGGLISYEQYF

j_gene: TRBJ2-3
d_gene: .
abundance: .
v_gene: TRBV5-4
CDR3nt: TGTGCCAGCAGCTTGGGGAGTAAGGATACGCAGTATTTT
CDR3aa: CASSLGSKDTQYF

j_gene: TRBJ1-2
d_gene: .
abundance: .
v_gene: TRBV7-6
CDR3nt: TGTGCCAGCAGCTTTGCCACCGGGACCCTTAATGATGGCTACACCTTC
CDR3aa: CASSFATGTLNDGYTF

j_gene: TRBJ2-3
d_gene: .
abundance: .
v_gene: TRBV4-3
CDR3nt: TGCGCCAGCAGCCAAGATCCTCACCGGAGCCGCACAGATACGCAGTATTTT
CDR3aa: CASSQDPHRSRTDTQYF

j_gene: TRBJ2-7
d_gene: .
abundance: .
v_gene: TRBV18
CDR3nt: TGTGCCAGCTCAGTTAGGGGCGCGGTCGAGCAGTACTTC
CDR3aa: CASSVRGAVEQYF

j_gene: TRBJ2-1
d_gene: TRBD2
abundance: .
v_gene: TRBV19
CDR3nt: TGTGCCAGTATCGGGCGGGAGAGACAGTTCTTC
CDR3aa: CASIGRERQFF

j_gene: TRBJ2-7
d_gene: .
abundance: .
v_gene: TRBV5-1
CDR3nt: TGCGCCAGCAGCGGGACGGGACCCGAGCAGTACTTC
CDR3aa: CASSGTGPEQYF

j_gene: TRBJ2-1
d_gene: TRBD2
abundance: .
v_gene: TRBV5-1
CDR3nt: TGCGCCAGCAGCTTGCCTAGCGGGATATTTGATGAGCAGTTCTTC
CDR3aa: CASSLPSGIFDEQFF

j_gene: TRBJ1-2
d_gene: .
abundance: .
v_gene: TRBV5-6
CDR3nt: TGTGCCAGCAGCTTGGGTAGGGCTGGCTACACCTTC
CDR3aa: CASSLGRAGYTF

j_gene: TRBJ1-4
d_gene: .
abundance: .
v_gene: TRBV5-5
CDR3nt: TGTGCCAGCAGGGGGGCTCCCTTTAATTTTGAAAAACTGTTTTTT
CDR3aa: CASRGAPFNFEKLFF

j_gene: TRBJ1-2
d_gene: TRBD1
abundance: .
v_gene: TRBV10-3
CDR3nt: TGTGCCATCAGTGAGTCGGGGACAGCAAACTATGGCTACACCTTC
CDR3aa: CAISESGTANYGYTF

j_gene: TRBJ1-1
d_gene: .
abundance: few
v_gene: TRBV30
CDR3nt: TGTGCCTGTTCACAGGACACTGAAGCTTTCTTT
CDR3aa: CACSQDTEAFF

j_gene: TRBJ1-1
d_gene: .
abundance: once
v_gene: TRBV5-1
CDR3nt: TGCGCCAGCAGCTTGCTTCCGAGACGGGGGGCTACTAACACTGAAGCTTTCTTT
CDR3aa: CASSLLPRRGATNTEAFF

j_gene: TRBJ1-4
d_gene: TRBD1
abundance: .
v_gene: TRBV4-2
CDR3nt: TGTGCCAGCAGCCTCGACAGGGGGACGACTAATGAAAAACTGTTTTTT
CDR3aa: CASSLDRGTTNEKLFF

j_gene: TRBJ2-7
d_gene: .
abundance: .
v_gene: TRBV5-4
CDR3nt: TGTGCCAGCAGCTTGGGGGTCCCCAACGAGCAGTACTTC
CDR3aa: CASSLGVPNEQYF

j_gene: TRBJ2-3
d_gene: TRBD1
abundance: .
v_gene: TRBV19
CDR3nt: TGTGCCAGTAGTATATCGACAGGGGGCAGGACAGATACGCAGTATTTT
CDR3aa: CASSISTGGRTDTQYF

j_gene: TRBJ1-1
d_gene: TRBD1
abundance: few
v_gene: TRBV28
CDR3nt: TGTGCCAGCAGGCGACAGGGATGGGACACTGAAGCTTTCTTT
CDR3aa: CASRRQGWDTEAFF

j_gene: TRBJ2-1
d_gene: TRBD1
abundance: .
v_gene: TRBV9
CDR3nt: TGTGCCAGCAGCGTAAATCAGGACAGGGTTACCGGTATAGGGCAGTTCTTC
CDR3aa: CASSVNQDRVTGIGQFF

j_gene: TRBJ2-7
d_gene: .
abundance: .
v_gene: TRBV11-3
CDR3nt: TGTGCCAGCAGCTTACTCAGGGGGGGCGAGCAGTACTTC
CDR3aa: CASSLLRGGEQYF

j_gene: TRBJ1-1
d_gene: .
abundance: .
v_gene: TRBV28
CDR3nt: TGTGCCAGCTGTCCCTTGAACACTGAAGCTTTCTTT
CDR3aa: CASCPLNTEAFF

j_gene: TRBJ2-5
d_gene: .
abundance: .
v_gene: TRBV18
CDR3nt: TGTGCCAGCTCACCTTACAGGGTAGGAGAGACCCAGTACTTC
CDR3aa: CASSPYRVGETQYF

j_gene: TRBJ2-2
d_gene: TRBD2
abundance: .
v_gene: TRBV10-3
CDR3nt: TGTGCCATCAGTGACACCGGGACTACCACCGGGGAGCTGTTTTTT
CDR3aa: CAISDTGTTTGELFF

j_gene: TRBJ2-1
d_gene: TRBD2
abundance: .
v_gene: TRBV6-1
CDR3nt: TGTGCCAGCAGTGTCAGCGGGAGGTACTCCTACAATGAGCAGTTCTTC
CDR3aa: CASSVSGRYSYNEQFF

j_gene: TRBJ2-5
d_gene: .
abundance: .
v_gene: TRBV7-8
CDR3nt: TGTGCCAGCAGCCGGGAACGAGAGACCCAGTACTTC
CDR3aa: CASSRERETQYF

j_gene: TRBJ2-3
d_gene: TRBD1
abundance: .
v_gene: TRBV5-8
CDR3nt: TGTGCCAGCAGTCCTGCTATAACAGGGGAAGCAGATACGCAGTATTTT
CDR3aa: CASSPAITGEADTQYF